The entry that follows covers one T cell receptor beta chain sequence. Antigen: not known. This sample is part of a study of tumor-infiltrating lymphocytes in primary liver carcinoma. Unsorted whole blood supplied the RNA, and germline DNA was extracted too. From germline, CDR1 is SGHAT and CDR2 FQNNGV. The CDR3 is 16 residues long. J was trimmed by 2 bases and V by 9 bases; bases with no gene match: 12. Study-wide results and caveats: Tumors had a top-250-clone fraction that was significantly higher than blood (p = 0.039).

Making TCR beta cDNA involved roughly 0.55 ug total RNA and a constant-region primer. For TCR beta, libraries were produced by three nested multiplex PCR rounds using slightly modified ARM-PCR. Both of the initial two PCR rounds ran for around 10 cycles and employed TRBV1-TRBV30 forward primers alongside a C-beta reverse primer. Using its own MiXCR run on the multiplex PCR reads, TCRdb lists one record per CDR3 protein. The top ten hold 72% of the sample, which has some 190,000 distinct CDR3 sequences, over 50% seen once. The source is a man aged 35 to 55 with primary liver carcinoma and hepatitis B virus infection. V and J are TRBV11-2 and TRBJ2-3; 9 bases line up with TRBD2. Sequenced sample: peripheral blood. CDR3 DNA: TGTGCCAGTAGTTCCATAGCGGGAGCACCCACAGATACGCAGTATTTT. Residues: CASSSIAGAPTDTQYF.